The clone carrying this TCR beta chain was counted only a few times. Its antigen is still unknown. These data originate in a study of CD8 T cells in ankylosing spondylitis. The CDR3 extends over 13 amino acids. Germline V gene lookup returns CDR1 SQVTM and CDR2 ANQGSEA. The V gene end was trimmed by 2 bases and the J gene end by 7 bases; junction bases not matched to a gene: 4. Findings and caveats of the study: A subset of motif variants has previously been described in the synovial fluid and blood of reactive arthritis. Disease-linked clones were reportedly significantly enriched in matched ankylosing spondylitis synovial fluid. Seven to nine highly homologous variants made up a TCR beta motif that seemed to typify ankylosing spondylitis blood.

In TCRdb, the 5' RACE reads were re-called with MiXCR into one record per CDR3 protein. Of about 170,000 distinct CDR3 sequences detected, about 18% appear once; the ten largest clones hold about 8.3%. The TCR was taken from a male donor with ankylosing spondylitis or in good health (not recorded which). The chain carries TRBV29-1 and TRBJ2-1; 8 positions agree with TRBD2. The sample consisted of blood, either unsorted or a sorted T cell fraction (not recorded which). The CDR3: CSVELAGSNEQFF. Written as DNA, the CDR3 is TGCAGCGTTGAACTAGCGGGCTCGAATGAGCAGTTCTTC.